The T cell receptor (beta chain) described here comes from a study of T cell changes during pregnancy in multiple sclerosis. Clones were read by immunoSEQ multiplex PCR, and TCRdb kept only the in-frame ones, dropping some. The sample holds over 35,000 clones, about nine tenths seen once. This clone was counted between two and nine times. The CDR3 runs to 16 residues. The V gene's germline CDR1 is ENHRY and CDR2 SYGVKD. V gave up 6 bases and J gave up 0 bases; unmatched junction bases: 5. The material sequenced was CD4+ T cells from peripheral blood mononuclear cells, taken in the first trimester of pregnancy. This sequence was found in a female donor with multiple sclerosis, enrolled in a pregnancy study. The rearrangement links TRBV10-3 to TRBJ2-1, with 10 bases that match TRBD2. This CDR3 reads CAIRGTSESSYNEQFF. The CDR3 region has the DNA TGTGCCATCAGGGGGACTAGCGAAAGCTCCTACAATGAGCAGTTCTTC.